This T cell receptor beta chain was captured in a study of cytomegalovirus exposure and HLA in healthy donors. Study-wide results and caveats: Most TCR beta V segments were productive about 87% or about 30% of the time in an earlier analysis.

Both 60 Vbeta primers and 13 Jbeta primers went into the PCR. Sequencing used immunoSEQ multiplex PCR; TCRdb keeps in-frame clones, though not all of them. The sample contains more than 140,000 clones, 70% to 85% of which appear only once. Germline assignment: CDR1 SGHRS and CDR2 YFSETQ. V was cut by 4 bases and J by 0 bases, with 11 bases left in between. The CDR3 loop spans 15 amino acids. Details on this clone: Its antigen is as yet unknown.

V usage is TRBV5-1 and J usage is TRBJ2-1; possible D gene TRBD2, 5 bases. Material for sequencing was PBMCs. This receptor was taken from a woman between 40 and 55 years old in good health and CMV-seronegative. CDR3 nucleotides: TGCGCCAGCAGCGCCCTCACTAGCTCCTACAATGAGCAGTTCTTC. Translation: CASSALTSSYNEQFF. The full variable domain, in which reference TRBV5-1 and TRBJ2-1 provide the parts outside the CDR3, is KAGVTQTPRYLIKTRGQQVTLSCSPISGHRSVSWYQQTPGQGLQFLFEYFSETQRNKGNFPGRFSGRQFSNSRSEMNVSTLELGDSALYLCASSALTSSYNEQFFGPGTRLTVL.